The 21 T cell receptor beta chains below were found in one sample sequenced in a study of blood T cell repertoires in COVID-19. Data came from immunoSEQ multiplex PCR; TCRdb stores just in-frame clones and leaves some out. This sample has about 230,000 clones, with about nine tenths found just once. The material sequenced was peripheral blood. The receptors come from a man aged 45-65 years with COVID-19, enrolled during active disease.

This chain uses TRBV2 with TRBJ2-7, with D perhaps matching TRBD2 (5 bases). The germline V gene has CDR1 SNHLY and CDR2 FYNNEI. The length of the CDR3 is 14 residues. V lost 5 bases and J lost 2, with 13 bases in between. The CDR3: CASSPGNPPYEQYF. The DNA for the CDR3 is TGTGCCAGCAGTCCGGGAAATCCACCCTACGAGCAGTACTTC.

This chain's CDR3 is CASSLPGRGTEAFF. CDR3 DNA sequence: TGTGCCAGCAGCCTCCCGGGTCGGGGAACTGAAGCTTTCTTT. The chain carries TRBV5-4 and TRBJ1-1; D gene unclear. The CDR3 length is 14 residues. Germline values: CDR1 SGHNT, CDR2 YYREEE (reference sequence). Trimming cost V 4 bases and J 5 bases, with 15 bases left between them. The variable domain in full, with the rest retrieved from reference TRBV5-4 and TRBJ1-1, is ETGVTQSPTHLIKTRGQQVTLRCSSQSGHNTVSWYQQALGQGPQFIFQYYREEENGRGNFPPRFSGLQFPNYSSELNVNALELDDSALYLCASSLPGRGTEAFFGQGTRLTVV.

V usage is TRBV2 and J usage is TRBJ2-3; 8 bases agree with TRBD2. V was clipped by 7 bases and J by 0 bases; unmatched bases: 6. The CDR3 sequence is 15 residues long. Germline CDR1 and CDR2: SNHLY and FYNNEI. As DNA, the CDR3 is TGTGCCAGCAAACCCGGGACTAGAAGCACAGATACGCAGTATTTT. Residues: CASKPGTRSTDTQYF.

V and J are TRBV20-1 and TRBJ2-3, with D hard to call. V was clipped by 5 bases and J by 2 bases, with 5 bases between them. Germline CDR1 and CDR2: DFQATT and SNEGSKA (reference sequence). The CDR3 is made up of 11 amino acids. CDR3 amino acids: CSAVYTDTQYF. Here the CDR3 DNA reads TGCAGTGCTGTCTACACAGATACGCAGTATTTT.

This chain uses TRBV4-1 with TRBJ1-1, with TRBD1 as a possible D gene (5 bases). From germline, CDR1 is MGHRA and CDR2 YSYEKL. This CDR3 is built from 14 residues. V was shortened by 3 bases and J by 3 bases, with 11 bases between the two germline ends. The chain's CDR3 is CASSQSGYHTEAFF. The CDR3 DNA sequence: TGCGCCAGCAGCCAGTCAGGGTATCACACTGAAGCTTTCTTT.

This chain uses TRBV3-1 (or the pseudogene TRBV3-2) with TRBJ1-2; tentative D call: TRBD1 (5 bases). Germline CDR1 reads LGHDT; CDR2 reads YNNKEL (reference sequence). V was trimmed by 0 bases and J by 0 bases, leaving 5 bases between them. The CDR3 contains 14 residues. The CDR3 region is CASSQEGANYGYTF. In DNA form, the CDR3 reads TGTGCCAGCAGCCAAGAAGGGGCTAACTATGGCTACACCTTC.

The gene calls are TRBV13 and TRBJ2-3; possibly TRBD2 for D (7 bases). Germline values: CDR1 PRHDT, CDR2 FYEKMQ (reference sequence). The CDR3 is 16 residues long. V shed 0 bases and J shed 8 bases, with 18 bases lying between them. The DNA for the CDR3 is TGTGCCAGCAGCTTAGGTGGGGGGGCATCCCTTGTTACGCAGTATTTT. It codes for CASSLGGGASLVTQYF.

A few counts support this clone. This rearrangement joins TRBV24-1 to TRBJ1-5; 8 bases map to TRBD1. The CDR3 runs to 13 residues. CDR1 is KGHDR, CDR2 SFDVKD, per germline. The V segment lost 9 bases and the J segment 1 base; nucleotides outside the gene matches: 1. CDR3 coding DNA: TGTGCCACCGGACAGGGAAGCAATCAGCCCCAGCATTTT. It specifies CATGQGSNQPQHF.

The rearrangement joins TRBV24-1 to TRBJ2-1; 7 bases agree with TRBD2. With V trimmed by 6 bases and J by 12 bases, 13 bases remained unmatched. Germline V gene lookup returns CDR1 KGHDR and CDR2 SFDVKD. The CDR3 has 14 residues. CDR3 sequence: CATSWTSTKDGQFF. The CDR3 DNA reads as TGTGCCACCAGTTGGACTAGTACGAAAGACGGGCAGTTCTTC.

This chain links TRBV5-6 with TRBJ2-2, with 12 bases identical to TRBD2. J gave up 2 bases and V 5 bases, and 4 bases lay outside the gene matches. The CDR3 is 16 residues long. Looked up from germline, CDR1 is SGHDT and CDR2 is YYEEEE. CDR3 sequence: CASRFGLAGNTGELFF. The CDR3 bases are TGTGCCAGCAGATTCGGACTAGCGGGAAACACCGGGGAGCTGTTTTTT.

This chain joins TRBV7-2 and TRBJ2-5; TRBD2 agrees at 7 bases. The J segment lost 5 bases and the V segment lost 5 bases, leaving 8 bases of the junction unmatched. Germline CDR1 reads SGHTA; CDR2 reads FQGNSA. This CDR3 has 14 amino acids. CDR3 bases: TGTGCCAGCAGCCTACGGGGAGGGTCGGAGACCCAGTACTTC. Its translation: CASSLRGGSETQYF.

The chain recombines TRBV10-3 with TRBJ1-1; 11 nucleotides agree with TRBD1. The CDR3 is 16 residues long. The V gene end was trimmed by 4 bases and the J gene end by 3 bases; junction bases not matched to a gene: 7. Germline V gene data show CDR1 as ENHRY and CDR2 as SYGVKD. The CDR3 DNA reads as TGTGCCATCAGTGTAGGACAGGGGGCAGGGGACACTGAAGCTTTCTTT. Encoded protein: CAISVGQGAGDTEAFF.

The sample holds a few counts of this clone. CDR3 residues: CASSGWASAQFF. DNA of the CDR3: TGTGCCAGCAGCGGATGGGCTAGCGCGCAGTTCTTC. The chain combines TRBV27 with TRBJ2-1; tentative D call: TRBD2 (6 bases). CDR1 is MNHEY, CDR2 SMNVEV, per germline (reference sequence). This CDR3 is 12 amino acids long. Trimming shortened V by 6 bases and J by 12 bases, and 15 bases separated the two germline ends.

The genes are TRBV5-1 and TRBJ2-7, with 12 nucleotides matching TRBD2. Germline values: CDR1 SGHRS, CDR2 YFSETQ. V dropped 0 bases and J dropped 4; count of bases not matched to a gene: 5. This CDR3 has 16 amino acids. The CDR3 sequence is CASSLGLAGALYEQYF. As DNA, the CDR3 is TGCGCCAGCAGCTTGGGACTAGCGGGAGCTTTGTACGAGCAGTACTTC.

The CDR3 nucleotides read TGTGCCAGCAGCCGAGCGGACAGGGCTGGAAACACCATATATTTT. This codes for CASSRADRAGNTIYF. The rearrangement uses TRBV12-1 and TRBJ1-3; TRBD1, the D gene given by the table, was not confirmed from the DNA. TRBV12-1 is classified as a pseudogene. The CDR3 is 15 residues long.

CDR3 coding DNA: TGCAGTGCTAGTCAGTTCCCCTACGAGCAGTACTTC. Amino acids: CSASQFPYEQYF. The V call is TRBV20-1, the J call TRBJ2-7; no clear D gene. Trimming removed 3 bases from V and 2 bases from J, with 8 bases in between. The length of the CDR3 is 12 residues. CDR1 is DFQATT, CDR2 SNEGSKA, per germline (reference sequence).

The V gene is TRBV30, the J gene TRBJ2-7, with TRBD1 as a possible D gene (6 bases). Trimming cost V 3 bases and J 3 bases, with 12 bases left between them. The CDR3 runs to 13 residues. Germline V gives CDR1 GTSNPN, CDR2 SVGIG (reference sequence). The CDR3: CAWSLQGFYEQYF. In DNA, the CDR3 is TGTGCCTGGAGCCTGCAGGGGTTCTACGAGCAGTACTTC.

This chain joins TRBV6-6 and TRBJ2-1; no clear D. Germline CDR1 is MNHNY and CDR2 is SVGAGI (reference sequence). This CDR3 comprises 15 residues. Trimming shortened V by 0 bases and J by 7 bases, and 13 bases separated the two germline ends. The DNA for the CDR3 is TGTGCCAGCAGTTACTCGGTGTCTACCGAGAATGAGCAGTTCTTC. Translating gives CASSYSVSTENEQFF.

CDR3 nucleotide sequence: TGTGCCAGCAGTTACTTTTCGACCGGGGAGCTGTTTTTT. Translation: CASSYFSTGELFF. The V and J genes are TRBV6-5 and TRBJ2-2; D is uncertain. Germline V CDR1 and CDR2: MNHEY, SVGAGI. Between the trimmed V and J ends, which lost 1 base and 5 bases, there was a span of 5 bases. The CDR3 runs 13 residues.

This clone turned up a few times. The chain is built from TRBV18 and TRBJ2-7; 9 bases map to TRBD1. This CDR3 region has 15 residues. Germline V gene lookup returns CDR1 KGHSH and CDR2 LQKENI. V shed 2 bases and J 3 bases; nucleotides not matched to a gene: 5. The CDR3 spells CASSPGTGWDYEQYF. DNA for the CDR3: TGTGCCAGCTCACCAGGGACAGGGTGGGACTACGAGCAGTACTTC.

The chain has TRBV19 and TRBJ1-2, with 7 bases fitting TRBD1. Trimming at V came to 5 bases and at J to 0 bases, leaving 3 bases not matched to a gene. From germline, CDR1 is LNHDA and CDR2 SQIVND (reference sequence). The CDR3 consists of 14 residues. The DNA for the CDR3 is TGTGCCAGTAGTCTTACAGGGGCTAACTATGGCTACACCTTC. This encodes CASSLTGANYGYTF.